This TCR beta chain was documented in a study of blood T cells in healthy people across ages. Points from the study as a whole: Naive CD4+ cell counts and diversity both ran higher in long-lived than in aged donors.

The CDR3 sequence is 14 residues long. Together with a sample-barcoded 5' primer, a J-beta primer mix was included in a second PCR lasting roughly 6 to 12 cycles. TCRdb redid the calling of the 5' RACE reads with MiXCR, one entry per CDR3 protein. Of about 2 million distinct CDR3 sequences listed, 40% to 55% are singletons. For this clonotype: Its antigen is as yet unknown.

The chain combines TRBV12-3 or TRBV12-4 with TRBJ2-5; D is perhaps TRBD1 (5 bases). TRBJ2-1 explains the end of the DNA better; the J call may be wrong. The specimen was blood. This receptor was obtained from a woman in her 40s in good health. Written as DNA, the CDR3 is TGTGCCAGCAGTCCTGGGGCCTTCAAAGAGACCCAGTTCTTC. It translates to CASSPGAFKETQFF.